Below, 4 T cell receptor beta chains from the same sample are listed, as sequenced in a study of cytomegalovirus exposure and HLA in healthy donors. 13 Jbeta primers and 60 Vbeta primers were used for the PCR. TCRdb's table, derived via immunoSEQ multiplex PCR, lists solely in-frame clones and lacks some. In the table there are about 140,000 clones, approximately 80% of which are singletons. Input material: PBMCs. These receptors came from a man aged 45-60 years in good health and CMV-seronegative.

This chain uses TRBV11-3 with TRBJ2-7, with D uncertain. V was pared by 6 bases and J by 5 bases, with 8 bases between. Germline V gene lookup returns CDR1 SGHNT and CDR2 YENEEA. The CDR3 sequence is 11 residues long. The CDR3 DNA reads TGTGCCAGCAGTCCCCGGGACGAGCAGTACTTC. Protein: CASSPRDEQYF.

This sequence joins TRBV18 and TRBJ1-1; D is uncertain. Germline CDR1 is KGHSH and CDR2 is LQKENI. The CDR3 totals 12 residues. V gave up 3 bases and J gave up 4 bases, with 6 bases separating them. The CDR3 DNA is TGTGCCAGCTCACCCGGTAGCACTGAAGCTTTCTTT. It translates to CASSPGSTEAFF.

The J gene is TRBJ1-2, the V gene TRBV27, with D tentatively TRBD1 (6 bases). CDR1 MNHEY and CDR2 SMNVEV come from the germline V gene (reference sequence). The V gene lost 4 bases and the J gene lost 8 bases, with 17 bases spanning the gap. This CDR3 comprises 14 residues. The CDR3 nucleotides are TGTGCCAGCAGTTCCACAGGGACGGCGGCAGGCTACACCTTC. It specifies CASSSTGTAAGYTF.

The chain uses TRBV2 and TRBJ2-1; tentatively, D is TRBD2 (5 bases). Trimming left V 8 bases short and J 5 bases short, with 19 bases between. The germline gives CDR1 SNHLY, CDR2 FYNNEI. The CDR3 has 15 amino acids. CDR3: CASFLGGRADNEQFF. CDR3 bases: TGTGCCAGCTTCCTCGGAGGTAGAGCGGACAATGAGCAGTTCTTC.